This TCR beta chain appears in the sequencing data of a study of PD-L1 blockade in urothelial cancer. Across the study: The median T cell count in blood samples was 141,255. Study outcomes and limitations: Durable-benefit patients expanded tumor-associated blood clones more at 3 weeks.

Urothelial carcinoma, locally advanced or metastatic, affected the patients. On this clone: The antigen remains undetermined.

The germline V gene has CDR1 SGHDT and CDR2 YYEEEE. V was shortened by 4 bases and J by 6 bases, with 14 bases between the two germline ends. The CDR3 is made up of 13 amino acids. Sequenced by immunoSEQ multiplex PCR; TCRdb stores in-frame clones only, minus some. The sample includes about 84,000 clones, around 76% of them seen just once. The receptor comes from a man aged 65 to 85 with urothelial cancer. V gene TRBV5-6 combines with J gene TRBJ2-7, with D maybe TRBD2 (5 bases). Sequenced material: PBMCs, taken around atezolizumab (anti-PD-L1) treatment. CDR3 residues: CASSPGRGTEQYF. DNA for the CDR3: TGTGCCAGCAGCCCGGGGAGAGGAACCGAGCAGTACTTC.